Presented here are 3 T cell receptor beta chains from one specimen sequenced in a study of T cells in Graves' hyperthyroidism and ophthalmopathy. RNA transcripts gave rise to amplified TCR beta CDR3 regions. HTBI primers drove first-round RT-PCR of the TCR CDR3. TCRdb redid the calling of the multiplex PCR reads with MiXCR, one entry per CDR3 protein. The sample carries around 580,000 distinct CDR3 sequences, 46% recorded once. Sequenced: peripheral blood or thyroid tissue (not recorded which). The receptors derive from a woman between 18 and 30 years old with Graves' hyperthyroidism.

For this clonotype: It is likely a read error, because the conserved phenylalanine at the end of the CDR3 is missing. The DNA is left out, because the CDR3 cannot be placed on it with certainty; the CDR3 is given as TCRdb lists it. CDR3 loop: CSARDLAS. The chain uses TRBV20-1 and TRBJ2-6. Both ends counted, the CDR3 spans 8 residues. Germline values: CDR1 DFQATT, CDR2 SNEGSKA (reference sequence).

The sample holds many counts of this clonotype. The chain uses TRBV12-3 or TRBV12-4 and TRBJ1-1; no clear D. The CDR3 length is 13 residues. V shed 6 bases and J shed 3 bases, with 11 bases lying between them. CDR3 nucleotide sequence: TGTGCCAGCAGATTCGACGGGGACACTGAAGCTTTCTTT. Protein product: CASRFDGDTEAFF.

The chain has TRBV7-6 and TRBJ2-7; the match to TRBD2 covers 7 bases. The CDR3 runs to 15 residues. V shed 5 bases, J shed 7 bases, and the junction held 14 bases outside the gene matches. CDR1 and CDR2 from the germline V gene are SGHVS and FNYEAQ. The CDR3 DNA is TGTGCCAGCAGCCTGATGCGGGGGAGGGAGAATGAGCAGTACTTC. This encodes CASSLMRGRENEQYF.